This T cell receptor beta chain comes out of a study of blood T cell repertoires in COVID-19 (dated by TCRdb to the early 2020s). Regarding the research as a whole: The collaborator samples originated in the United States, Italy and Spain and spanned the acute and convalescent phases of COVID-19. The material from the prospective study consisted of cDNA or gDNA derived from T cells, B-cell-depleted T cells, or PBMCs. The dataset comprised deeply sampled blood TCRbeta repertoires from subjects exposed to, actively infected with, or recovered from COVID-19. The repertoires were made available in a free public database intended to serve as a resource for research on the immune response to SARS-CoV-2. The samples were drawn from two sources: the first 160 participants of the ongoing ImmuneRACE study, and over 950 subjects contributed by 6 global collaborators. Nearly every sample came with metadata listing a de-identified subject ID, COVID-19 status, age in years and sex. Where HLA class I and class II types were available, the types were taken from metadata supplied by the sample provider, not from assay-based typing.

General study outcomes and caveats: The amount of clinical and demographic metadata varied by source and participant and was provided uncurated.

Participants in the prospective study were aged about 18 to 90 years, lived in about two dozen United States geographic areas, and enrolled through a virtual design. Cohort assignment in the prospective study relied on participant-reported clinical history from a screening survey and a study questionnaire. Each participant in the prospective study had whole blood, serum and a nasopharyngeal or oropharyngeal swab collected by mobile phlebotomists. Over a roughly 2-month period, participants in the prospective study had the option of providing additional blood draws and questionnaires. Prospective study blood samples were shipped either frozen or at room temperature before DNA extraction. The CDR3 numbers 14 residues from cysteine through phenylalanine. Of all the DNA, just the CDR3 is kept, 42 bases in frame from base 1. V is clipped by 1 base and J by 13 bases, and the sequence between their germline boundaries is 14 bases long. The germline V gene encodes CDR1 SGHTA and CDR2 FQGNSA.

The immunoSEQ Assay, a bias-controlled multiplex PCR, was used to amplify TCRbeta CDR3 regions from genomic DNA. Per the original workflow: The number of nucleated cells in each sample was estimated from the amplification of reference gene primers within the assay. To quantify the absolute abundance of each unique TCRbeta CDR3 rearrangement, sequence reads were collapsed and filtered. For each sample, productive Simpson clonality was calculated as the square root of Simpson's diversity index across productive rearrangements. Held by TCRdb, this immuneACCESS table contains in-frame sequences only and omits some clones. Under half of the omission traces to an unresolved V gene where checked; the cause of the rest is unknown. That table furnishes V, J and clone size, whereas the DNA furnished D and trimming. The sample records roughly 68,000 clones, approximately 81% of which are singletons. The top ten clones comprise around 4% of the sample.

As for this clone: Its recognized antigen is unknown. No base-level quality is on record; no much larger clone is a single base apart.

Input material: PBMCs or T cells enriched from blood (not recorded which). The receptor chain draws on TRBV7-2 and TRBJ1-6; the D segment cannot be called with confidence. This TCR came from a woman aged 40 to 55 with acute COVID-19. The nucleotides are TGTGCCAGCAGCTTAGGATCCGCCCACTTTCCCCTCCACTTT. Translation gives CASSLGSAHFPLHF.